The 26 T cell receptor beta chains given below trace back to one sample, sequenced in a study of cytomegalovirus exposure and HLA in healthy donors. In the PCR, 60 Vbeta and 13 Jbeta primers were used. Libraries were prepared by immunoSEQ multiplex PCR; TCRdb keeps only in-frame clonotypes and omits some of them. The sample includes some 100,000 clones, roughly 71% of them seen just once. The sample taken for sequencing was PBMCs. These receptors originate from a man over 45 in good health and CMV-seronegative.

The chain joins TRBV4-1 to TRBJ2-1; 7 nucleotides match TRBD2. CDR3 size: 18 residues. Unmatched junction bases numbered 11, after V lost 0 bases and J lost 3 bases. In germline, CDR1 is MGHRA, CDR2 YSYEKL. CDR3 DNA: TGCGCCAGCAGCCAAGATTTGAGTAGCGGGTCCTTCTACAATGAGCAGTTCTTC. Its translation is CASSQDLSSGSFYNEQFF.

CDR3 sequence reads: CASSIRGTPNSNQPQHF. Written as DNA, the CDR3 is TGTGCCAGTAGTATTCGAGGGACACCTAATAGCAATCAGCCCCAGCATTTT. The chain couples TRBV19 to TRBJ1-5; D is perhaps TRBD1 (6 bases). V lost 3 bases and J 0 bases, leaving 15 bases between the germline ends. Germline V gene lookup returns CDR1 LNHDA and CDR2 SQIVND (reference sequence). This CDR3 spans 17 amino acids.

V and J are TRBV6-6 and TRBJ2-7; weak D call: TRBD2 (6 bases). V was clipped by 5 bases and J by 5 bases, with 10 bases between them. This CDR3 comprises 12 residues. Germline CDR1 is MNHNY and CDR2 is SVGAGI (reference sequence). The chain's CDR3 is CASSTGENEQYF. The DNA for the CDR3 is TGTGCCAGCAGTACGGGGGAAAACGAGCAGTACTTC.

In regard to this clone: At one end the junction does not follow the germline gene, possibly because of a read error. This sequence joins TRBV7-7 and TRBJ2-5, with TRBD1 identical over 7 bases. Germline lookup yields CDR1 SSHAT and CDR2 FNYEAQ (reference sequence). This CDR3 contains 16 residues. In nucleotides, the CDR3 is TGTGCTAGCAGCCGAACCGGACAGGCCGATCAAGAGACCCAGTACTTC. This encodes CASSRTGQADQETQYF.

The chain has TRBV19 and TRBJ1-5; TRBD1 is a possible D gene (5 bases). V was shortened by 5 bases and J by 0 bases, with 20 bases between the two germline ends. This CDR3 contains 18 residues. CDR1 and CDR2 from the germline V gene are LNHDA and SQIVND (reference sequence). The CDR3 is CASSDRKAGVDSNQPQHF. CDR3 DNA sequence: TGTGCCAGTAGTGATCGAAAGGCGGGGGTTGATAGCAATCAGCCCCAGCATTTT.

This rearrangement joins TRBV7-9 to TRBJ1-1, with a tentative D call TRBD1 (6 bases). Germline V gene data show CDR1 as SEHNR and CDR2 as FQNEAQ (reference sequence). V was clipped by 5 bases and J by 8 bases, with 18 bases between them. The CDR3 is made up of 14 amino acids. The CDR3 DNA reads as TGTGCCAGCAGCCCATCAATACAGGGCCAAGAAGCTTTCTTT. Protein sequence: CASSPSIQGQEAFF. The full variable domain, completed using reference TRBV7-9 and TRBJ1-1, is DTGVSQNPRHKITKRGQNVTFRCDPISEHNRLYWYRQTLGQGPEFLTYFQNEAQLEKSRLLSDRFSAERPKGSFSTLEIQRTEQGDSAMYLCASSPSIQGQEAFFGQGTRLTVV.

The chain links TRBV5-4 to TRBJ1-2; TRBD1 matches 10 bases. V lost 4 bases, J lost 8 bases, and 8 bases stayed unmatched. The germline CDR1 and CDR2 sequences are SGHNT and YYREEE (reference sequence). The CDR3 has 14 amino acids. CDR3 nucleotides: TGTGCCAGCAGCACTAGGGACAGGGGATGGGGCTACACCTTC. Its translation is CASSTRDRGWGYTF.

A note on this clone: The sample holds other DNA sequences that translate to the same CDR3. The chain recombines TRBV5-1 with TRBJ2-3; D gene ambiguous. Trimming shortened V by 0 bases and J by 4 bases, and 3 bases separated the two germline ends. This CDR3 is 12 amino acids long. Germline V gene data show CDR1 as SGHRS and CDR2 as YFSETQ. This CDR3 reads CASSLAADTQYF. The CDR3 region has the DNA TGCGCCAGCAGCTTGGCGGCAGATACGCAGTATTTT.

The chain carries TRBV19 and TRBJ2-1; a possible D gene is TRBD2 (6 bases). V was cut by 3 bases and J by 6 bases, with 9 bases left in between. Germline-derived CDR1 and CDR2 are LNHDA and SQIVND (reference sequence). The CDR3 is 13 amino acids. The CDR3 region is CASSIRERNEQFF. The CDR3 nucleotides are TGTGCCAGTAGTATCCGGGAGCGCAATGAGCAGTTCTTC.

This chain joins TRBV7-2 and TRBJ2-5; a possible D gene is TRBD1 (5 bases). Looked up from germline, CDR1 is SGHTA and CDR2 is FQGNSA. This CDR3 region has 15 residues. With 1 base removed from V and 9 bases from J, the gap between germline ends came to 18 bases. CDR3 DNA: TGTGCCAGCAGCTTAGAACTGGATCCGGGCAGGGCCCAGTACTTC. Protein sequence: CASSLELDPGRAQYF.

This chain links TRBV11-2 with TRBJ2-5; unclear D gene. The V end lost 5 bases, the J end lost 4 bases, and 14 bases lay between the germline ends. The CDR3 consists of 14 residues. Germline values: CDR1 SGHAT, CDR2 FQNNGV. The CDR3 protein is CASSRRLASETQYF. CDR3 bases: TGTGCCAGCAGCAGACGACTCGCGTCAGAGACCCAGTACTTC.

Of note for this clone: Other DNA sequences in the sample encode the same CDR3. The genes are TRBV19 and TRBJ1-5; D may be TRBD1 (5 bases). The V gene lost 1 base and the J gene lost 1 base, with 8 bases spanning the gap. This CDR3 is 15 amino acids long. Germline V CDR1 and CDR2: LNHDA, SQIVND (reference sequence). The CDR3 DNA follows: TGTGCCAGTAGTATAGGGGGGGGGAGCAATCAGCCCCAGCATTTT. Translation: CASSIGGGSNQPQHF.

This chain connects TRBV5-1 to TRBJ2-3; possible D gene TRBD1, 5 bases. The CDR3 is made up of 15 amino acids. Germline values: CDR1 SGHRS, CDR2 YFSETQ. V was pared by 0 bases and J by 7 bases, with 15 bases between. The CDR3 sequence is CASSLEGLRAHTQYF. The CDR3, as DNA: TGCGCCAGCAGCTTGGAGGGGCTCAGAGCTCATACGCAGTATTTT.

The CDR3 DNA reads TGTGCCAGCACCAAGACAGGGGTTGAGTCCTACGAGCAGTACTTC. It yields the protein CASTKTGVESYEQYF. J is TRBJ2-7 and V is TRBV21-1; the table's D call, TRBD1, has no DNA check behind it. TRBV21-1 is listed as a pseudogene. The CDR3 is 15 amino acids.

V is TRBV28 and J is TRBJ2-5; 8 nucleotides align to TRBD1. Unmatched junction bases numbered 4, after V lost 5 bases and J lost 2 bases. Per germline, CDR1 MDHEN and CDR2 SYDVKM. This CDR3 region has 14 residues. The CDR3 nucleotides are TGTGCCAGCAGTACAGGGGGACAACAAGAGACCCAGTACTTC. Translation gives CASSTGGQQETQYF.

To note about this clone: The conserved final phenylalanine or tryptophan is absent from the CDR3, which likely points to a read error. The DNA is left out, because the CDR3 cannot be placed on it with certainty; the CDR3 is given as TCRdb lists it. The chain joins TRBV7-8 to TRBJ1-1. The CDR3 contains 10 residues when both ends are counted. Germline lookup yields CDR1 SGHVS and CDR2 FQNEAQ. CDR3 amino acids: CASSFTPGPG.

The V call is TRBV6-1, the J call TRBJ2-1; no clear D. Trimming stripped 6 bases from V and 3 bases from J, with 6 bases between. The CDR3 totals 12 residues. Germline V gene data show CDR1 as MNHNS and CDR2 as SASEGT. CDR3 loop: CASRPSYNEQFF. The CDR3 DNA follows: TGTGCCAGCAGGCCCAGCTACAATGAGCAGTTCTTC.

The chain links TRBV2 to TRBJ2-5; TRBD1 is a possible D gene (6 bases). Trimming removed 6 bases at V and 11 bases at J, with 22 bases between. The CDR3 spans 14 residues. The V gene's germline CDR1 is SNHLY and CDR2 FYNNEI. CDR3 nucleotides: TGTGCCAGCAGCGATGCCAGGGCAGGGGTTCGGCAGTACTTC. Protein sequence: CASSDARAGVRQYF.

The J gene is TRBJ2-7, the V gene TRBV10-3, with TRBD1 identical over 12 bases. The trim removed 10 bases at V and 7 bases at J, leaving 8 bases unmatched. This CDR3 is 13 amino acids long. Germline V CDR1 and CDR2: ENHRY, SYGVKD. The chain's CDR3 is CATRGTGGDEQYF. In DNA, the CDR3 is TGTGCCACCCGCGGGACAGGGGGCGATGAGCAGTACTTC.

The J gene is TRBJ1-1, the V gene TRBV6-6; no firm D call. The CDR3 length is 13 residues. Germline V CDR1 and CDR2: MNHNY, SVGAGI (reference sequence). The germline V and J ends were trimmed by 7 bases and 6 bases, with 15 bases remaining between them. The CDR3 DNA reads as TGTGCCAGCACCGTTTATGAACGGTCTGAAGCTTTCTTT. Its translation: CASTVYERSEAFF.

In DNA form, the CDR3 reads TGCGCCAGCAGCTTGATGGGTGGCCGGGGGGGCGCAGATACGCAGTATTTT. The encoded protein is CASSLMGGRGGADTQYF. The rearrangement uses TRBV5-1 and TRBJ2-3; TRBD2 agrees at 8 bases. J lost 4 bases, V lost 1 base, and 11 bases had no gene match. This CDR3 contains 17 residues. Germline V lookup: CDR1 SGHRS, CDR2 YFSETQ.

This chain joins TRBV6-5 and TRBJ2-3; 8 bases agree with TRBD1. The CDR3 is 15 residues long. From germline, CDR1 is MNHEY and CDR2 SVGAGI. Trimming at V came to 6 bases and at J to 6 bases, leaving 11 bases not matched to a gene. This CDR3 is CASSPARGLRDTQYF. The CDR3 bases are TGTGCCAGCAGCCCCGCCAGGGGGCTTAGGGATACGCAGTATTTT.

V gene TRBV11-2 combines with J gene TRBJ2-7, with D unresolved. CDR3 length equals 13 residues. V lost 3 bases and J 2 bases, leaving 8 bases between the germline ends. Per the germline V gene, CDR1 is SGHAT and CDR2 is FQNNGV. The CDR3 here is CASSFQVTYEQYF. DNA for the CDR3: TGTGCCAGCAGCTTTCAGGTCACCTACGAGCAGTACTTC.

The gene calls are TRBV7-2 and TRBJ1-2; TRBD1 matches at 9 bases. The J segment lost 8 bases and the V segment lost 5 bases, leaving 6 bases of the junction unmatched. The V gene's germline CDR1 is SGHTA and CDR2 FQGNSA. The CDR3 is 13 amino acids. CDR3 nucleotide sequence: TGTGCCAGCAGCCGTACAGGGGGCCAAGGCTACACCTTC. Its translation: CASSRTGGQGYTF.

J is TRBJ2-3 and V is TRBV29-1, with 11 bases fitting TRBD2. The CDR3 extends over 13 amino acids. Germline lookup yields CDR1 SQVTM and CDR2 ANQGSEA. V was clipped by 8 bases and J by 4 bases; unmatched bases: 5. For the CDR3, the DNA is TGCAGCAAAACTAGCGGGAGCCCAGATACGCAGTATTTT. Protein: CSKTSGSPDTQYF.

This sequence joins TRBV11-2 and TRBJ2-5; 12 bases agree with TRBD2. CDR3 length: 14 residues. The V and J ends lost 3 bases and 5 bases, in that order; junction bases with no gene match: 1. The germline gives CDR1 SGHAT, CDR2 FQNNGV. In nucleotides, the CDR3 is TGTGCCAGCAGCTTCCTAGCGGGAGGGGAGACCCAGTACTTC. Translating it yields CASSFLAGGETQYF.